This TCR beta chain was sequenced for a study of CD8+CD57+ T cells in acquired aplastic anemia. Whole-study findings and limits: Roughly 28 was the count of CD8+ CDR3 sequences that patients shared with controls.

Researchers used genomic DNA as the template to profile TCR beta VDJ and CDR3. TCRdb passed the reads through MiXCR, listing each CDR3 protein once. The sample consists of some 140,000 distinct CDR3 sequences, roughly half of them appearing once. In patients chosen for sequencing, flow cytometry had shown CD8+CD57+ cell expansion. Each patient carried a diagnosis of severe acquired aplastic anemia. About this clonotype: Its antigen is still unknown.

This clonotype was sampled from a human donor with aplastic anemia. Sequencing was performed on sorted CD4+, CD8+, or CD8+CD57+ T cells (not recorded which) from PBMCs.

CDR3 DNA: TGTGCCAGCAGCGTTGGTCATCGGGGGGGGAGCGAGACCCAGTACTTC. Amino acid sequence: CASSVGHRGGSETQYF. The V call is TRBV5-5, the J call TRBJ2-5; 8 bases line up with TRBD2. The CDR3 totals 16 residues. J gave up 5 bases and V 4 bases, and 13 bases lay outside the gene matches. The V gene's germline CDR1 is SGHKS and CDR2 YYEKEE (reference sequence).